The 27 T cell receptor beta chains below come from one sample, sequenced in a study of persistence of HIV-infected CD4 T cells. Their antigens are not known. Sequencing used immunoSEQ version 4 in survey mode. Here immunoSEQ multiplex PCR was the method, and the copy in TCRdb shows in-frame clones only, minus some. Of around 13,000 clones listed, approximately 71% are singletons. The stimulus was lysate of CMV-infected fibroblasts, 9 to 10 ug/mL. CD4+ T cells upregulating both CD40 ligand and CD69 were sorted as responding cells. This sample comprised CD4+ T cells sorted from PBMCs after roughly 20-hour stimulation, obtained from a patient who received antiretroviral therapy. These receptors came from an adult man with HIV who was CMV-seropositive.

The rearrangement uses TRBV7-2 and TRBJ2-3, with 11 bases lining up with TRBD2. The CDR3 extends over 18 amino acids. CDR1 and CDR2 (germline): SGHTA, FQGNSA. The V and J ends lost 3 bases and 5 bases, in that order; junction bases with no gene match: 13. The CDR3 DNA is TGTGCCAGCAGCTTGAGGGGATATAGCGGGGGGGCCATAGATACGCAGTATTTT. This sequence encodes CASSLRGYSGGAIDTQYF.

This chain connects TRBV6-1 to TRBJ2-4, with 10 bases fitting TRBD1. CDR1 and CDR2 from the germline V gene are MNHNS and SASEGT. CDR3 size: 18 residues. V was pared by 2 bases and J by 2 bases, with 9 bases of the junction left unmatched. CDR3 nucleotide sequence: TGTGCCAGCAGTGAATGGGGGGGACAGGGGTGGACCAAAAACATTCAGTACTTC. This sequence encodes CASSEWGGQGWTKNIQYF.

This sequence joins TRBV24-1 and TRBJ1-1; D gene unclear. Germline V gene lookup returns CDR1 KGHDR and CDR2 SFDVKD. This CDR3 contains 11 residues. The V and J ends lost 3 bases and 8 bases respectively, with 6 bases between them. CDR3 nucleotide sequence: TGTGCCACCAGTGATGAGTGGGAAGCTTTCTTT. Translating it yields CATSDEWEAFF.

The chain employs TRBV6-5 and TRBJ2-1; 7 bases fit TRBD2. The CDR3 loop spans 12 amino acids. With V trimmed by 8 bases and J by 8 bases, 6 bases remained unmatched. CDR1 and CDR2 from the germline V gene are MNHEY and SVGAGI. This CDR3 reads CASGGGFDEQFF. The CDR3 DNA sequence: TGTGCCAGCGGCGGGGGTTTCGATGAGCAGTTCTTC.

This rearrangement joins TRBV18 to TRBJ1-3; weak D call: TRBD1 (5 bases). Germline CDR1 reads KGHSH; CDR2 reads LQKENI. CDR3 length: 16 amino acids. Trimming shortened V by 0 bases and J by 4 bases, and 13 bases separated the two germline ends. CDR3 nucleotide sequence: TGTGCCAGCTCACCACCCGGGACTCCAAGGGGAAACACCATATATTTT. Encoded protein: CASSPPGTPRGNTIYF.

The CDR3 protein is CASSLANIYGYTF. The DNA for the CDR3 is TGTGCCAGCAGCTTAGCGAACATCTATGGCTACACCTTC. This chain links TRBV7-2 with TRBJ1-2; D ambiguous. The CDR3 has 13 residues. Trimming took 0 bases from V and 4 from J, leaving 6 bases between them. Looked up from germline, CDR1 is SGHTA and CDR2 is FQGNSA.

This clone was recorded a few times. The CDR3 nucleotides read TGTGCCATCAGTGAGGGGACCGCGCCCCAGCATTTT. It is translated as CAISEGTAPQHF. V usage is TRBV10-3 and J usage is TRBJ1-5, with a tentative D call TRBD1 (5 bases). There are 12 residues in the CDR3. Germline loops: CDR1 ENHRY, CDR2 SYGVKD. V was clipped by 2 bases and J by 9 bases, with 8 bases between them.

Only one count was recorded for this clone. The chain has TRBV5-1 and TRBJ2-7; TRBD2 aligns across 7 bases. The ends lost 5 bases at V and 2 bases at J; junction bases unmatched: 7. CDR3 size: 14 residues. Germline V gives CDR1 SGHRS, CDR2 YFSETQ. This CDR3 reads CASRTGGGTYEQYF. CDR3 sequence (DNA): TGCGCCAGCAGGACGGGGGGAGGGACCTACGAGCAGTACTTC.

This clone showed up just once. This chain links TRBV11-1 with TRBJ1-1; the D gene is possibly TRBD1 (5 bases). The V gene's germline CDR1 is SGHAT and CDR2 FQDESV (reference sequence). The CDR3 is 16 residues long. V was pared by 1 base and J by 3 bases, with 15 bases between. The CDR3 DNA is TGTGCCAGCAGCTTAGGTCCCGGGACGTTACACACTGAAGCTTTCTTT. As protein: CASSLGPGTLHTEAFF.

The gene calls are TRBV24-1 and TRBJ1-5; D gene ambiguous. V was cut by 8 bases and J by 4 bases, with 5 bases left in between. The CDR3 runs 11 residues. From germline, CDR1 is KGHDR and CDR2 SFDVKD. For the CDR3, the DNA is TGTGCCACCACCGTGAATCAGCCCCAGCATTTT. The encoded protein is CATTVNQPQHF.

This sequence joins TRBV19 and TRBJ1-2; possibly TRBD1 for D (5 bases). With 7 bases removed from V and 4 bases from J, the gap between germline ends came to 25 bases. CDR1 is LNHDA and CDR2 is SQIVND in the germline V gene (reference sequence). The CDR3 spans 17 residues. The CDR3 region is CASTDNRGDRGIYGYTF. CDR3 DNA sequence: TGTGCCAGTACCGACAATCGGGGGGATAGGGGCATCTATGGCTACACCTTC.

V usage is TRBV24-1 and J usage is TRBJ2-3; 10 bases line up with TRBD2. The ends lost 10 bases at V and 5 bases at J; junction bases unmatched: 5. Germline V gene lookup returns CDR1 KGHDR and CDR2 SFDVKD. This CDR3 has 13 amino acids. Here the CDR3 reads CATSGGFGDTQYF. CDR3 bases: TGTGCCACTAGCGGGGGGTTTGGAGATACGCAGTATTTT.

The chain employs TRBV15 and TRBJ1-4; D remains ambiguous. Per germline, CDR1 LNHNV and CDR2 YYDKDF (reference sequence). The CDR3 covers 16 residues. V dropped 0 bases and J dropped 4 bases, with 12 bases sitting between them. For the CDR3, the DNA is TGTGCCACCAGCAGAGATGGGGAGGGCCATAATGAAAAACTGTTTTTT. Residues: CATSRDGEGHNEKLFF.

CDR3 sequence reads: CASSRRGDRGHEQYF. In nucleotides, the CDR3 is TGCGCCAGCAGCCGTCGGGGGGACAGGGGGCATGAGCAGTACTTC. The chain couples TRBV5-1 to TRBJ2-7; the match to TRBD1 covers 12 bases. CDR3 length: 15 amino acids. Germline CDR1 is SGHRS and CDR2 is YFSETQ. With V trimmed by 4 bases and J by 7 bases, 9 bases remained unmatched.

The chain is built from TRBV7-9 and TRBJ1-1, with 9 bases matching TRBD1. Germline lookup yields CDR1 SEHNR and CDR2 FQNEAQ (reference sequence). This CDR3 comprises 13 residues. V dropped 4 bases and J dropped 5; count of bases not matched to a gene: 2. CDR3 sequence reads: CASSSQGATEAFF. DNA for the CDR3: TGTGCCAGCAGCTCACAGGGGGCTACTGAAGCTTTCTTT.

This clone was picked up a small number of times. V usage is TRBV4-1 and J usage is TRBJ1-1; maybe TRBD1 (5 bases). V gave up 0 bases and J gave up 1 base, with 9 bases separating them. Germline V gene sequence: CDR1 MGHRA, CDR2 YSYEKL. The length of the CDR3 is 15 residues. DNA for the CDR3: TGCGCCAGCAGCCAAGAGGTAGGGACGAACACTGAAGCTTTCTTT. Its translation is CASSQEVGTNTEAFF.

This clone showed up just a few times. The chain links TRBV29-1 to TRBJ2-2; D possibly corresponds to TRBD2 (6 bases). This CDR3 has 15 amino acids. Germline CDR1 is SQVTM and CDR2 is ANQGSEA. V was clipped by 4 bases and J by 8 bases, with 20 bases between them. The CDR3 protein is CSVVAGGFSRGELFF. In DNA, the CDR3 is TGCAGCGTTGTTGCTGGAGGGTTTTCGCGGGGGGAGCTGTTTTTT.

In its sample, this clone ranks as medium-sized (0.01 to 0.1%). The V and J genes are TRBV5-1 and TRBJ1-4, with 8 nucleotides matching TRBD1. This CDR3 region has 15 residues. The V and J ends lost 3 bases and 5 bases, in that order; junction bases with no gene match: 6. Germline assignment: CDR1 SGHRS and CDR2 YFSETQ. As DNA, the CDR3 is TGCGCCAGCAGCTCCCAGGGGGCAAAAAATGAAAAACTGTTTTTT. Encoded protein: CASSSQGAKNEKLFF.

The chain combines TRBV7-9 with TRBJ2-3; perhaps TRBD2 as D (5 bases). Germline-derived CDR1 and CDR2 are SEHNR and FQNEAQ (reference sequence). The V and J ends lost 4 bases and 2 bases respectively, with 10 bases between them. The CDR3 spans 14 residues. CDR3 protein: CASSSGLFTDTQYF. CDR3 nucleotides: TGTGCCAGCAGCTCAGGACTCTTCACAGATACGCAGTATTTT.

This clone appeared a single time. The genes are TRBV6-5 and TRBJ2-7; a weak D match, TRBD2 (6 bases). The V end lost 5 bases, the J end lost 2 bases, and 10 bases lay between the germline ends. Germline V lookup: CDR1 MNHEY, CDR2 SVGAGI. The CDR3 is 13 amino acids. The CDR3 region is CASSPTSTYEQYF. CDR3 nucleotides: TGTGCCAGCAGTCCCACTAGCACCTACGAGCAGTACTTC.

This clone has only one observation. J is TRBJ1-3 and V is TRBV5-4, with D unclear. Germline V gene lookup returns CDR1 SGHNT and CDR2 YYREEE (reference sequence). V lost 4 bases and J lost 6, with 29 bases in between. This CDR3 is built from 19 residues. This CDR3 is CASSRDGFRPARSENTIYF. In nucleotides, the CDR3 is TGTGCCAGCAGCAGGGATGGGTTTCGGCCAGCTAGGTCAGAAAACACCATATATTTT.

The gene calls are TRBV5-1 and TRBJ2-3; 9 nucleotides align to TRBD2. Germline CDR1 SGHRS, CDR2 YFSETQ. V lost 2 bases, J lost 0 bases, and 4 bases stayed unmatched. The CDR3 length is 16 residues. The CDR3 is CASSLDSGGSTDTQYF. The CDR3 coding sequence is TGCGCCAGCAGCTTAGATAGCGGGGGTAGCACAGATACGCAGTATTTT.

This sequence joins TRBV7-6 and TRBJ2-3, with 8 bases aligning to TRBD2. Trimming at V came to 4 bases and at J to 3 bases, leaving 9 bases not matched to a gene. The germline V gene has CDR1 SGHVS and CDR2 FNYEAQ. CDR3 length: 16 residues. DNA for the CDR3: TGTGCCAGCAGCTCTGTCCCGACTAGCGCTACAGATACGCAGTATTTT. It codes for CASSSVPTSATDTQYF.

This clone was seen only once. The CDR3 protein is CASSAQQGNNEKLFF. The CDR3 bases are TGTGCCAGCAGCGCCCAACAGGGCAATAATGAAAAACTGTTTTTT. The V gene is TRBV6-5, the J gene TRBJ1-4; D possibly corresponds to TRBD1 (6 bases). The CDR3 is 15 residues long. V was clipped by 6 bases and J by 4 bases, with 15 bases between them. CDR1 is MNHEY, CDR2 SVGAGI, per germline.

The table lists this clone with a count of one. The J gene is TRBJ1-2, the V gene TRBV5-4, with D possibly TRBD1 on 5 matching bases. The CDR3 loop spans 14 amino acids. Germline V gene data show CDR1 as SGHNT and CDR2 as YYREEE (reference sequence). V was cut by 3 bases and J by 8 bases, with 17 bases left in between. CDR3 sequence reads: CASSSPGEAAGYTF. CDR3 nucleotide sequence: TGTGCCAGCAGCTCCCCGGGGGAGGCGGCGGGCTACACCTTC.

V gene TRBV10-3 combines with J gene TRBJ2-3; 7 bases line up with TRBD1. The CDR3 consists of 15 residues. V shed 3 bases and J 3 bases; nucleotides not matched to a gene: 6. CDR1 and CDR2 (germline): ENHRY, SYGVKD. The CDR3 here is CAISDTGTDTDTQYF. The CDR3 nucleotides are TGTGCCATCAGTGATACCGGGACAGATACAGATACGCAGTATTTT.

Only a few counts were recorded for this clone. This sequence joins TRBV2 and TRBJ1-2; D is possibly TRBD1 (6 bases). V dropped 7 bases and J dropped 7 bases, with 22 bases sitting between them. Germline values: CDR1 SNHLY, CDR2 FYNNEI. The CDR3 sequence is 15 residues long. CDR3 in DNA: TGTGCCAGCACCCCGAAGGGGACAACTTATAGTGGCTACACCTTC. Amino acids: CASTPKGTTYSGYTF.